These T cell receptor beta chains were read from a single sample in a study of regulatory T cells in long-lasting Graves disease. TCRdb itself ran the multiplex PCR reads through MiXCR, one entry per CDR3 protein. The data hold 500,000 or so distinct CDR3 sequences, with 16% observed a single time. These data also featured in a second study, about T cells in Graves' hyperthyroidism and ophthalmopathy.

Sequenced material: peripheral blood mononuclear cells (PBMCs), taken at new diagnosis, from a patient treated with antithyroid drugs. These receptors were taken from a woman aged 35-65 years with Graves disease. Each CDR3 is given without its conserved first and last residue. Some rows mark clone size as missing; the rest say once, few, many or name a class of expanded clone.

>TRBJ2-5|TRBV3-1|.
ASTLAGTQY
>TRBJ1-1|TRBV19|.
ASSRPSEAF
>TRBJ1-5|TRBV10-3|few
AIGRGHGPQH
>TRBJ1-1|TRBV10-3|many
AISERAFGVF
>TRBJ2-1|TRBV24-1|.
ATSDFLGKQGFYNEQF
>TRBJ1-1|TRBV5-1|many
ASNPTAGVNTEAF
>TRBJ2-7|TRBV4-1|.
ASSQGEGVRYEQY
>TRBJ1-4|TRBV28|many
ASSLSGSGTGEKLF
>TRBJ2-1|TRBV6-1|few
ASTTTSGTGDHEQF
>TRBJ2-2|TRBV24-1|many
ATSGTGWAGELF
>TRBJ2-7|TRBV10-3|many
AISEGGYEQY
>TRBJ1-2|TRBV7-2|.
ASSGQGAFGYT
>TRBJ1-5|TRBV6-2/TRBV6-3|many
ASSLGEASNQPQH
>TRBJ1-4|TRBV7-8|.
ASSLRGGFEKLF
>TRBJ1-1|TRBV20-1|many
SARKGGTEAF
>TRBJ1-5|TRBV6-2/TRBV6-3|few
ASSEYRAQPQH
>TRBJ2-1|TRBV12-3/TRBV12-4|many
ASSDSGTSTERSYNEQF
>TRBJ1-3|TRBV10-3|.
AISGGRERNTIY
>TRBJ2-3|TRBV6-5|many
ASSYDGTSTDTQY
>TRBJ2-2|TRBV5-1|.
ASSLVAFNTGELF
>TRBJ2-3|TRBV6-1|few
ASSEIGSGHRTDTQY
>TRBJ2-2|TRBV3-1|many
ASSLPGQVNTGELF
>TRBJ2-3|TRBV7-9|.
ASSGPGTARTDTQY
>TRBJ1-6|TRBV19|few
ASSIRGQRNSPLH